These T cell receptor beta chains were read from a single sample in a study of blood T cell repertoires in COVID-19. Only in-frame clones appear in the TCRdb table, and some are missing; sequencing was by immunoSEQ multiplex PCR. Among almost 350,000 clones listed, over 85% were seen once. Sample: peripheral blood. The source of these receptors is an older woman with COVID-19, enrolled during active disease. Both conserved end residues are part of each CDR3. The D gene is left open where the match is weak. Part of the rows lack a size; the others show once, few, many or a class for expanded clones.

clone_size	d_call	j_call	cdr3_length	v_call	cdr3_aa	cdr3_nt
once	TRBD2	TRBJ2-2	16	TRBV24-1	CATSDALAANTGELFF	TGTGCCACCAGTGACGCACTAGCGGCGAACACCGGGGAGCTGTTTTTT
.	TRBD1	TRBJ1-2	14	TRBV5-4	CASTAPTGPHGYTF	TGTGCCAGCACCGCACCGACAGGGCCCCATGGCTACACCTTC
.	TRBD1	TRBJ2-7	18	TRBV5-1	CASSLRWTGPLSSYEQYF	TGCGCCAGCAGCTTGAGGTGGACAGGTCCCCTGAGCTCCTACGAGCAGTACTTC
.	.	TRBJ1-1	13	TRBV6-5	CASRGLLNTEAFF	TGTGCCAGCCGAGGGCTCCTGAACACTGAAGCTTTCTTT
.	TRBD2	TRBJ2-7	12	TRBV6-5	CASSPGGGEQYF	TGTGCCAGCAGCCCGGGGGGGGGCGAGCAGTACTTC
.	.	TRBJ1-5	15	TRBV5-1	CASSLEPNSNQPQHF	TGCGCCAGCAGCTTGGAGCCAAATAGCAATCAGCCCCAGCATTTT
.	.	TRBJ1-3	14	TRBV6-6	CASSYRSSGNTIYF	TGTGCCAGCAGTTACCGGAGCTCTGGAAACACCATATATTTT
.	TRBD1	TRBJ1-4	16	TRBV27	CASSTGADISNEKLFF	TGTGCCAGCAGCACAGGGGCGGACATCAGTAATGAAAAACTGTTTTTT
once	.	TRBJ2-1	13	TRBV27	CASSNGLYNEQFF	TGTGCCAGCAGTAACGGACTCTACAATGAGCAGTTCTTC
.	.	TRBJ1-3	16	TRBV9	CASSRGQPSSGNTIYF	TGTGCCAGCAGCAGAGGACAGCCCAGCTCTGGAAACACCATATATTTT
.	.	TRBJ1-4	12	TRBV16	CASSPREGKLFF	TGTGCCAGCAGCCCCAGGGAAGGAAAACTGTTTTTT
.	.	TRBJ1-1	13	TRBV7-8	CASSLKEYTEAFF	TGTGCCAGCAGCTTAAAGGAGTACACTGAAGCTTTCTTT
.	.	TRBJ2-2	16	TRBV11-2	CASSLDQRGDTGELFF	TGTGCCAGCAGCTTAGATCAAAGGGGCGACACCGGGGAGCTGTTTTTT
.	.	TRBJ2-3	16	TRBV15	CATSGPLRRHTDTQYF	TGTGCCACCAGCGGTCCCTTAAGGAGGCACACAGATACGCAGTATTTT
.	TRBD2	TRBJ2-7	15	TRBV3-1/TRBV3-2	CASSQDRKRGGNSYF	TGTGCCAGCAGCCAAGATAGAAAGCGGGGGGGGAACTCTTACTTC
.	.	TRBJ1-6	13	TRBV10-3	CAIRGSSNSPLHF	TGTGCCATCAGGGGCAGTTCTAATTCACCCCTCCACTTT
few	TRBD2	TRBJ2-1	15	TRBV18	CASSPVGGFDNEQFF	TGTGCCAGCTCACCCGTCGGGGGGTTCGACAATGAGCAGTTCTTC
.	TRBD2	TRBJ2-1	16	TRBV6-1	CASSDGDSGGQLEQFF	TGTGCCAGCAGTGATGGTGATAGCGGGGGCCAACTTGAGCAGTTCTTC
.	TRBD1	TRBJ1-2	14	TRBV9	CASSDDRAGYGYTF	TGTGCCAGCAGCGACGACAGGGCCGGATATGGCTACACCTTC
few	.	TRBJ2-7	15	TRBV6-6	CASSPAVGGDYEQYF	TGTGCCAGCAGCCCCGCCGTTGGGGGCGATTACGAGCAGTACTTC
.	.	TRBJ2-5	11	TRBV14	CASSQGRTQYF	TGTGCCAGCAGCCAAGGGAGGACCCAGTACTTC
.	.	TRBJ2-7	16	TRBV7-2	CASSLADPGLLYEQYF	TGTGCCAGCAGCTTAGCGGACCCGGGACTCCTCTACGAGCAGTACTTC
once	.	TRBJ1-1	14	TRBV5-1	CASSGRGGNTEAFF	TGCGCCAGCAGCGGAAGAGGGGGGAACACTGAAGCTTTCTTT
.	.	TRBJ2-7	12	TRBV28	CASSLSGYEQYF	TGTGCCAGCAGTTTATCAGGGTACGAGCAGTACTTC
once	.	TRBJ1-1	15	TRBV4-2	CASSQDPGVNTEAFF	TGTGCCAGCAGCCAAGATCCGGGAGTGAACACTGAAGCTTTCTTT
.	TRBD1	TRBJ1-1	13	TRBV30	CASRQGPNTEAFF	TGTGCCTCACGACAGGGGCCGAACACTGAAGCTTTCTTT
once	TRBD1	TRBJ1-3	15	TRBV6-6	CASSLQTGYGNTIYF	TGTGCCAGCAGTCTACAGACAGGGTATGGAAACACCATATATTTT
.	TRBD1	TRBJ2-7	16	TRBV18	CASSPSGRDRGYEQYF	TGTGCCAGCTCACCATCGGGACGGGACAGGGGATACGAGCAGTACTTC
.	TRBD1	TRBJ1-1	16	TRBV5-4	CASTRQGALPNTEAFF	TGTGCCAGCACCCGACAGGGGGCTCTACCGAACACTGAAGCTTTCTTT
.	.	TRBJ1-4	16	TRBV5-8	CASGVSGRGGEEKLFF	TGTGCCAGCGGGGTTTCGGGGCGCGGGGGTGAAGAAAAACTGTTTTTT
.	TRBD1	TRBJ2-7	14	TRBV19	CASSLKTGVYEQYF	TGTGCCAGTAGTTTAAAGACAGGGGTCTACGAGCAGTACTTC
.	.	TRBJ1-5	14	TRBV7-2	CASSLQGGNQPQHF	TGTGCCAGCAGCTTACAAGGGGGCAATCAGCCCCAGCATTTT
once	TRBD1	TRBJ1-1	18	TRBV19	CASSITPLRGGLNTEAFF	TGTGCCAGTAGTATTACCCCCCTTAGAGGGGGCCTGAACACTGAAGCTTTCTTT
.	.	TRBJ1-5	13	TRBV18	CASSPQGSGPQHF	TGTGCCAGCTCACCTCAGGGGAGCGGGCCCCAGCATTTT
.	TRBD1	TRBJ2-7	14	TRBV6-5	CASSYGTGTYEQYF	TGTGCCAGCAGTTATGGGACAGGAACCTACGAGCAGTACTTC
.	TRBD1	TRBJ2-7	16	TRBV4-1	CASSPFGTVGIYEQYF	TGCGCCAGCAGCCCGTTCGGGACAGTGGGCATCTACGAGCAGTACTTC
.	TRBD2	TRBJ2-1	16	TRBV2	CASRGTLAVHYNEQFF	TGTGCCAGCAGGGGGACTCTAGCGGTTCACTACAATGAGCAGTTCTTC
.	.	TRBJ1-4	16	TRBV7-2	CASSWSGTRRNEKLFF	TGTGCCAGCAGCTGGAGCGGGACCCGTCGCAATGAAAAACTGTTTTTT
.	TRBD1	TRBJ1-3	15	TRBV7-9	CASTSSGGSGNTIYF	TGTGCCAGCACCAGTTCAGGGGGCTCTGGAAACACCATATATTTT
.	TRBD1	TRBJ1-1	15	TRBV18	CASSPLGTGETEAFF	TGTGCCAGCTCACCACTCGGGACAGGGGAGACTGAAGCTTTCTTT
.	TRBD1	TRBJ1-4	17	TRBV28	CASSSGRTGLYNEKLFF	TGTGCCAGCAGTTCCGGCCGGACAGGCTTATATAATGAAAAACTGTTTTTT
.	TRBD1	TRBJ1-1	13	TRBV24-1	CATNQGVNTEAFF	TGTGCCACCAATCAGGGGGTAAACACTGAAGCTTTCTTT
.	.	TRBJ2-7	11	TRBV2	CASSVAYEQYF	TGTGCCAGCAGTGTAGCCTACGAGCAGTACTTC
.	.	TRBJ1-2	11	TRBV20-1	CSARDLGTETF	TGCAGTGCTAGAGATCTAGGTACCGAAACCTTC
.	.	TRBJ1-2	12	TRBV12-3/TRBV12-4	CASSFGRAGYTF	TGTGCCAGCAGTTTCGGCAGGGCGGGCTACACCTTC
.	TRBD1	TRBJ2-1	13	TRBV5-1	CASSLSPGQGQFF	TGCGCCAGCAGCTTGTCACCGGGACAGGGGCAGTTCTTC
.	TRBD1	TRBJ1-1	15	TRBV2	CASKLAGGVGLEAFF	TGTGCCAGCAAACTAGCAGGGGGTGTGGGTTTAGAAGCTTTCTTT
.	TRBD1	TRBJ1-2	14	TRBV5-1	CASSDRASNYGYTF	TGCGCCAGCAGCGACAGGGCTTCTAACTATGGCTACACCTTC
once	.	TRBJ2-5	15	TRBV12-5	CASGPPGGPTETQYF	TGTGCTAGTGGCCCACCCGGGGGGCCAACAGAGACCCAGTACTTC
.	.	TRBJ1-4	14	TRBV7-9	CASRKVPGNEKLFF	TGTGCCAGCAGAAAGGTTCCAGGTAATGAAAAACTGTTTTTT
.	.	TRBJ1-4	15	TRBV30	CAWSPRQFVNEKLFF	TGTGCCTGGAGCCCGAGGCAGTTCGTTAATGAAAAACTGTTTTTT
.	TRBD1	TRBJ1-1	14	TRBV6-5	CASREGPGGTEAFF	TGTGCCAGCAGAGAGGGGCCAGGGGGCACTGAAGCTTTCTTT
.	.	TRBJ2-5	11	TRBV20-1	CLHASGETQYF	TGCCTGCACGCTTCAGGGGAGACCCAGTACTTC
.	.	TRBJ1-1	11	TRBV6-6	CASTRGEEAFF	TGTGCCAGCACCCGCGGAGAAGAAGCTTTCTTT